This record concerns one TCR beta chain sequence. This sample stems from a study of blood T cell repertoires in COVID-19. The overall study: Whether acute or convalescent, the COVID-19 samples came from the United States, Italy and Spain.

Generated by immunoSEQ multiplex PCR, the TCRdb table keeps only in-frame clones and is missing some. The sample holds some 170,000 clones, roughly four fifths seen once. With V trimmed by 2 bases and J by 0 bases, 7 bases remained unmatched. This CDR3 has 17 residues. The germline V gene has CDR1 ENHRY and CDR2 SYGVKD. What was sequenced was peripheral blood. The gene calls are TRBV10-3 and TRBJ1-2; 9 bases match TRBD1. The clonotype originates from a human donor in a cohort sampled during active COVID-19. The CDR3 nucleotides are TGTGCCATCAGTGAGCACAGGGGGCGAGAAGCTAACTATGGCTACACCTTC. Its translation is CAISEHRGREANYGYTF.